The present T cell receptor beta chain was sequenced within a study of blood T cell repertoires in COVID-19. Study-level background: Italy, Spain and the United States were the sources of the convalescent and acute COVID-19 samples. PBMCs, B-cell-depleted T cells, or T cells were the source of the cDNA or gDNA that made up the material.

In the original analysis: Amplification of reference gene primers was used by the study to estimate nucleated cell counts. Clones were read by immunoSEQ multiplex PCR, and TCRdb kept only the in-frame ones, dropping some. Clone size and V and J calls were adopted from that table, with D and trimming inferred from the DNA. This table holds hundreds of thousands of clones, around 90% found once. V lost 0 bases, J lost 6 bases, and 18 bases lay in between. This CDR3 comprises 16 residues. The germline CDR1 and CDR2 sequences are LGHNA and YSLEER. The sequencing sample was made of peripheral blood. This receptor was identified in a man aged 18 to 30 with active or convalescent COVID-19. The rearrangement uses TRBV4-3 and TRBJ2-7; maybe TRBD1 (6 bases). For the CDR3, the DNA is TGCGCCAGCAGCCAAGATGTTGAGACAGGCCTTGCCGAGCAGTACTTC. Protein sequence: CASSQDVETGLAEQYF.